This TCR beta chain derives from a study of CD4+ T cells in melanoma. Using immunoSEQ multiplex PCR, the repertoire was profiled, and TCRdb retains in-frame clones only, with some absent. The sample has about 21,000 clones; roughly 78% are singletons. V gave up 5 bases and J gave up 5 bases, with 10 bases separating them. This CDR3 region has 13 residues. Germline-derived CDR1 and CDR2 are SGHKS and YYEKEE (reference sequence). Findings of the study overall: In melanoma, neoantigen-specific CD4+ T cells reportedly differed in differentiation state.

As for this clone: Its antigen is still unknown.

This receptor was identified in a human donor with melanoma. The J gene is TRBJ2-2, the V gene TRBV5-5; D ambiguous. The CDR3 DNA follows: TGTGCCAGCAGTTTAGGAGTGACCGGGGAGCTGTTTTTT. It codes for CASSLGVTGELFF.